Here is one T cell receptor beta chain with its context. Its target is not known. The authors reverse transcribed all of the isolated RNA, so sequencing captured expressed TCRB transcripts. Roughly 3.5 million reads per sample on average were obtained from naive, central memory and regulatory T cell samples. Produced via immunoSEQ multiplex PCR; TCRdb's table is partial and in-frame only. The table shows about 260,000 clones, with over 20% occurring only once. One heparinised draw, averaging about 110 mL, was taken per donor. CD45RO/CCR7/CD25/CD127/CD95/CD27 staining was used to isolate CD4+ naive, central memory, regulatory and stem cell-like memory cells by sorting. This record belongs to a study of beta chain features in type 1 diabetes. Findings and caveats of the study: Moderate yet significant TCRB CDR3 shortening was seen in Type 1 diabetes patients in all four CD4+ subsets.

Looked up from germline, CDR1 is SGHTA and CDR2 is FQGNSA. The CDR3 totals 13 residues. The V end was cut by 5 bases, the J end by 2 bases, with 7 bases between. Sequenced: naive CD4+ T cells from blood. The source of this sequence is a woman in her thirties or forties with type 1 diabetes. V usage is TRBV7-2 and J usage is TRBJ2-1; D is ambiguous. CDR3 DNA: TGTGCCAGCAGCCTCCCCCCCTACAATGAGCAGTTCTTC. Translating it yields CASSLPPYNEQFF.